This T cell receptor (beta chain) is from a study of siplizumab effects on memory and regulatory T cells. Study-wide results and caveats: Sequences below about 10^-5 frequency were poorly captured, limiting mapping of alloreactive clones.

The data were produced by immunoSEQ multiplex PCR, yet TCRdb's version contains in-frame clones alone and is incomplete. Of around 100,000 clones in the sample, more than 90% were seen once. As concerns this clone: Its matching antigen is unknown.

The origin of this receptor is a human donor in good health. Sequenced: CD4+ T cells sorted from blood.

CDR3 in DNA: TGTGCCAGCAGCTCCTCTTTTGGAGCTTTCTTT. Its translation is CASSSSFGAFF. The J gene is TRBJ1-1, the V gene TRBV5-5, with no clear D. CDR1 and CDR2 (germline): SGHKS, YYEKEE (reference sequence). Trimming removed 3 bases from V and 10 bases from J, with 10 bases in between. The CDR3 covers 11 residues.